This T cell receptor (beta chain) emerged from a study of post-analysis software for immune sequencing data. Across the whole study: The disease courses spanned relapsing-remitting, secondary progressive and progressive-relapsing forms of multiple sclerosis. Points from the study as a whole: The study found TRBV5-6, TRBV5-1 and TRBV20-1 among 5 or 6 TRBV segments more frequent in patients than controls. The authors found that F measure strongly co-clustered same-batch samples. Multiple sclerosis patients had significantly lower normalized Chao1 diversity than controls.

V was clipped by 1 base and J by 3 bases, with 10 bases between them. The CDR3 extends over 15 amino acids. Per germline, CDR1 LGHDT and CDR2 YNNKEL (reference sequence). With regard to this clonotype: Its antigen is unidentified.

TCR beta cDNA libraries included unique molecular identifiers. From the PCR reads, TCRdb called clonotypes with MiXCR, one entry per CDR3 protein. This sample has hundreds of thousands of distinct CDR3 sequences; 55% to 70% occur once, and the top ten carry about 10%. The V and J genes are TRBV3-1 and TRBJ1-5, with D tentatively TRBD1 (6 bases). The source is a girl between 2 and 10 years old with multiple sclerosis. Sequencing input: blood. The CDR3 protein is CASSQGGQFNQPQHF. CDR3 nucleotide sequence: TGTGCCAGCAGCCAAGGAGGACAGTTCAATCAGCCCCAGCATTTT.